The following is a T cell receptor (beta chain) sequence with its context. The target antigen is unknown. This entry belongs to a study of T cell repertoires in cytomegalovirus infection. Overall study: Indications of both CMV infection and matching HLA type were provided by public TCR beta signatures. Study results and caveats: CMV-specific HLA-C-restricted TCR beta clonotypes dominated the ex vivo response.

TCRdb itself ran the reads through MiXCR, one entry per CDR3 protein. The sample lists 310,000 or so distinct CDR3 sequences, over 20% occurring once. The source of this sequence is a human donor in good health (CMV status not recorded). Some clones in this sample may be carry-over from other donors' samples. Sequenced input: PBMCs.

For the CDR3, the DNA is TGTGCCATTATAGCGTCCACCGGGGAGCTGTTTTTT. Amino acid sequence: CAIIASTGELFF. The gene calls are TRBV10-3 and TRBJ2-2; D may be TRBD2 (5 bases). Trimming stripped 9 bases from V and 4 bases from J, with 9 bases between. The CDR3 is 12 residues long. The germline CDR1 and CDR2 sequences are ENHRY and SYGVKD.